This is a list of T cell receptor beta chains from one sample in a study of T cells after yellow fever vaccination. MiXCR, applied by TCRdb to the 5' RACE reads, yields one record per CDR3 protein. The sample includes around 260,000 distinct CDR3 sequences, 5.2% of them seen just once. The material was CD4+ T cells sorted from PBMCs, obtained on the day of the yellow fever booster vaccination. Receptors were obtained from a man younger than 30 who received the YFV17D yellow fever vaccine. CDR3s include the opening cysteine and the closing phenylalanine or tryptophan. A D gene is named only where the DNA matches it firmly. Clone size, where shown, is once, few, many, or a class for clones that have expanded.

J | V | size | D | CDR3 | DNA
TRBJ2-3 | TRBV7-9 | many | . | CASSPRWGLSTDTQYF | TGTGCCAGCAGCCCCAGATGGGGACTGAGCACAGATACGCAGTATTTT
TRBJ2-1 | TRBV12-3/TRBV12-4 | few | . | CASSPRRPGFF | TGTGCCAGCAGCCCCCGCCGTCCCGGGTTCTTT
TRBJ2-3 | TRBV3-1 | few | . | CASSPTGRRTSTDTQYF | TGTGCCAGCAGCCCGACGGGACGGCGGACTAGCACAGATACGCAGTATTTT
TRBJ2-1 | TRBV18 | many | . | CASSPRGYNEQFF | TGTGCCAGCTCACCGAGGGGTTACAATGAGCAGTTCTTC
TRBJ2-5 | TRBV4-3 | . | . | CASSHRLTRQETQYF | TGCGCCAGCAGCCATCGCTTGACCCGCCAAGAGACCCAGTACTTC
TRBJ1-1 | TRBV5-6 | few | TRBD1 | CASSGGTGWYTEAFF | TGTGCCAGCAGCGGGGGGACAGGGTGGTATACTGAAGCTTTCTTT
TRBJ1-1 | TRBV18 | . | . | CASSPFDGLNTEAFF | TGTGCCAGCTCACCATTTGACGGTCTGAACACTGAAGCTTTCTTT
TRBJ1-2 | TRBV12-3/TRBV12-4 | many | TRBD1 | CASRPGQGSGYTF | TGTGCCAGCAGGCCGGGACAGGGATCGGGCTACACCTTC
TRBJ1-3 | TRBV6-1 | many | . | CASSEQVGLSGNTIYF | TGTGCCAGCAGTGAACAAGTCGGCCTCTCTGGAAACACCATATATTTT
TRBJ1-4 | TRBV6-5 | . | . | CASMGQGMEKLFF | TGTGCCAGCATGGGGCAGGGGATGGAAAAACTGTTTTTT
TRBJ2-3 | TRBV20-1 | few | . | CSAKRGTDTQYF | TGCAGTGCCAAGCGGGGCACAGATACGCAGTATTTT
TRBJ2-1 | TRBV20-1 | . | . | CSARQGLSYNEQFF | TGCAGTGCTAGGCAGGGGTTGAGCTACAATGAGCAGTTCTTC
TRBJ2-1 | TRBV6-5 | few | . | CASRERRIYNEQFF | TGTGCCAGCCGCGAACGTAGAATCTACAATGAGCAGTTCTTC
TRBJ2-1 | TRBV5-1 | many | . | CASSLRGVGGVGYNEQFF | TGCGCCAGCAGCTTGCGGGGAGTAGGAGGGGTGGGATACAATGAGCAGTTCTTC
TRBJ2-2 | TRBV28 | few | TRBD2 | CASSTGTSGENTGELFF | TGTGCCAGCAGCACCGGGACTAGCGGGGAAAACACCGGGGAGCTGTTTTTT
TRBJ1-6 | TRBV6-5 | few | . | CASSYFVGEAGMDSPLHF | TGTGCCAGCAGTTACTTTGTCGGTGAAGCAGGGATGGATTCACCCCTCCACTTT
TRBJ2-7 | TRBV18 | few | . | CASSPSDTREQYF | TGTGCCAGCTCACCTTCGGACACGCGGGAGCAGTACTTC
TRBJ2-3 | TRBV6-5 | many | . | CASSLQGGTDTQYF | TGTGCCAGCAGCTTACAGGGTGGTACAGATACGCAGTATTTT
TRBJ2-3 | TRBV3-1 | . | . | CASSPGERTDTQYF | TGTGCCAGCAGCCCCGGCGAACGCACAGATACGCAGTATTTT
TRBJ2-5 | TRBV7-6 | many | TRBD2 | CASSFPGLAGGGETQYF | TGTGCCAGCAGCTTCCCGGGACTAGCGGGGGGGGGAGAGACCCAGTACTTC
TRBJ1-2 | TRBV19 | . | . | CASSIQGQDPGYGYTF | TGTGCCAGTAGTATCCAGGGCCAAGACCCGGGGTATGGCTACACCTTC
TRBJ2-5 | TRBV3-1 | few | . | CASRPTPSETQYF | TGTGCCAGCAGACCGACCCCTTCAGAGACCCAGTACTTC
TRBJ2-1 | TRBV24-1 | . | TRBD1 | CATSDPGTGLNEQFF | TGTGCCACCAGTGATCCCGGGACAGGGTTGAATGAGCAGTTCTTC
TRBJ2-2 | TRBV6-2/TRBV6-3 | many | . | CASTKRGFGGELFF | TGTGCCAGCACCAAACGGGGGTTCGGCGGGGAGCTGTTTTTT
TRBJ2-5 | TRBV4-1 | many | . | CASSQEKLSETQYF | TGCGCCAGCAGCCAAGAAAAGCTTTCGGAGACCCAGTACTTC
TRBJ2-7 | TRBV5-1 | many | . | CASSYPGDEQYF | TGCGCCAGCAGCTATCCAGGGGACGAGCAGTACTTC
TRBJ1-2 | TRBV4-3 | many | TRBD1 | CASSRTGGYGYTF | TGCGCCAGCAGCCGGACAGGGGGCTATGGCTACACCTTC
TRBJ1-2 | TRBV20-1 | . | . | CSARPNPPRGDGYTF | TGCAGTGCTAGACCCAATCCCCCCAGGGGCGATGGCTACACCTTC
TRBJ1-3 | TRBV4-2 | many | . | CASSRLISGNTIYF | TGTGCCAGCAGCCGGCTCATCTCTGGAAACACCATATATTTT
TRBJ1-1 | TRBV11-2 | few | . | CASSLSIGSDTEAFF | TGTGCCAGCAGCTTAAGTATTGGTTCGGACACTGAAGCTTTCTTT
TRBJ2-5 | TRBV3-1 | . | . | CASSQDLVQRGPHF | TGTGCCAGCAGCCAAGACTTGGTCCAGCGAGGGCCCCACTTC
TRBJ2-4 | TRBV12-3/TRBV12-4 | many | . | CASSFLGRGGILLAKNIQYF | TGTGCCAGCAGTTTCCTTGGTAGAGGGGGGATACTTCTAGCCAAAAACATTCAGTACTTC
TRBJ1-2 | TRBV5-1 | . | . | CASSHYTRDYGYTF | TGCGCCAGCAGCCATTACACGAGGGACTATGGCTACACCTTC
TRBJ2-2 | TRBV5-4 | . | TRBD2 | CASTRTGGARTGELFF | TGTGCCAGCACCCGTACGGGGGGAGCTCGAACCGGGGAGCTGTTTTTT
TRBJ1-4 | TRBV18 | many | . | CASSPSLTDEKLFF | TGTGCCAGCTCACCATCGTTGACAGATGAAAAACTGTTTTTT
TRBJ1-5 | TRBV7-2 | . | TRBD1 | CASSLSRTGFNQPQHF | TGTGCCAGCAGCTTATCTCGGACAGGTTTCAATCAGCCCCAGCATTTT
TRBJ1-2 | TRBV7-9 | few | TRBD1 | CASSPGTASNYGYTF | TGTGCCAGCAGCCCAGGGACAGCGAGTAACTATGGCTACACCTTC
TRBJ2-5 | TRBV18 | . | TRBD2 | CASSPSMDVRGETQYF | TGTGCCAGCTCACCAAGCATGGATGTGCGGGGGGAGACCCAGTACTTC
TRBJ2-7 | TRBV21-1 | few | . | CASSKDRAAGAYEQYF | TGTGCCAGCAGCAAAGATAGGGCAGCCGGAGCCTACGAGCAGTACTTC
TRBJ2-7 | TRBV4-1 | . | TRBD2 | CASSQSLAGGRYEQYF | TGCGCCAGCAGCCAATCGCTAGCGGGGGGGCGTTACGAGCAGTACTTC
TRBJ2-2 | TRBV6-5 | . | . | CASSYRPTGELFF | TGTGCCAGCAGTTACCGCCCCACCGGGGAGCTGTTTTTT
TRBJ1-5 | TRBV7-2 | . | . | CASSFFSQPQHF | TGTGCCAGCAGCTTTTTCTCTCAGCCCCAGCATTTT
TRBJ1-1 | TRBV5-5 | many | TRBD1 | CASSLQGGNTEAFF | TGTGCCAGCAGCTTGCAGGGGGGGAACACTGAAGCTTTCTTT
TRBJ1-3 | TRBV7-2 | many | TRBD1 | CAVRGDRGSGNTIYF | TGTGCCGTTCGTGGGGACAGGGGGTCTGGAAACACCATATATTTT
TRBJ1-4 | TRBV20-1 | many | . | CSAEPGEKLFF | TGCAGTGCGGAGCCGGGAGAAAAACTGTTTTTT
TRBJ2-7 | TRBV6-5 | . | TRBD1 | CASSRTSGGHGEQYF | TGTGCCAGCAGTCGCACCTCAGGGGGCCATGGTGAGCAGTACTTC
TRBJ1-1 | TRBV20-1 | . | . | CSARPYVSDTEAFF | TGCAGTGCTAGGCCGTACGTATCGGACACTGAAGCTTTCTTT
TRBJ2-3 | TRBV2 | . | . | CASSEGRDTQYF | TGTGCCAGCAGTGAAGGGAGGGATACGCAGTATTTT